This TCR beta chain was profiled in a study of T cells in localized non-small cell lung cancer. Findings of the study overall: Investigators sequenced only a single tumor region, leaving heterogeneity possible. Measurement of T cell clonality placed uninvolved adjacent lung highest, above the level in tumor. Detection in adjacent lung was observed for a median roughly 62 of the top 100 tumor clones. A denser population of T cells in blood accompanied longer overall survival.

Assay used: immunoSEQ multiplex PCR; TCRdb lists only in-frame clones, some missing. Found here are nearly 2,000 clones, around a quarter of them singletons; the top ten hold about 6.6%. As for this clone: The antigen remains unidentified.

This CDR3 has 15 amino acids. V was clipped by 4 bases and J by 1 base; unmatched bases: 6. Germline V lookup: CDR1 SGHRS, CDR2 YFSETQ. The sequence was obtained from a woman between 40 and 69 years old with stage II squamous cell lung carcinoma. The sample consisted of lung tumor tissue, taken before any cancer treatment. This chain uses TRBV5-1 with TRBJ1-1, with 8 bases aligning to TRBD1. This CDR3 is CASSGGGQGNTEAFF. DNA for the CDR3: TGCGCCAGCAGCGGGGGCGGACAGGGGAACACTGAAGCTTTCTTT.